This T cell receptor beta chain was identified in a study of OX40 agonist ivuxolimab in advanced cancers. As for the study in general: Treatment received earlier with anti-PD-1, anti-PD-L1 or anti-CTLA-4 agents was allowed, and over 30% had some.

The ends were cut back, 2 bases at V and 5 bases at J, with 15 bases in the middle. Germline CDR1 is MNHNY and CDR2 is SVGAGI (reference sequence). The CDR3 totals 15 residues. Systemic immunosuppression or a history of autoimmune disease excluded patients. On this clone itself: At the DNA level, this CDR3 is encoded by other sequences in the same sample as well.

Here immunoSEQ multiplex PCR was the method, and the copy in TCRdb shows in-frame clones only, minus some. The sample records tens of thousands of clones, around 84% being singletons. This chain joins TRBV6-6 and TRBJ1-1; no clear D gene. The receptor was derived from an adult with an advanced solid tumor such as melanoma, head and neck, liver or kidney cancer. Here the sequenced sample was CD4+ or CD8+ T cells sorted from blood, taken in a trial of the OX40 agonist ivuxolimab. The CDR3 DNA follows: TGTGCCAGCAGTTACCTCTTCTACCTCGGAACTGAAGCTTTCTTT. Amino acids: CASSYLFYLGTEAFF.